This T cell receptor (beta chain) stems from a study of blood T cell repertoires in COVID-19. Study in general: Samples representing acute and convalescent COVID-19 were sourced from the United States, Italy and Spain. PBMCs, B-cell-depleted T cells, or T cells were the source of the cDNA or gDNA that made up the material.

This clone occurred once. Per the germline V gene, CDR1 is SGHTA and CDR2 is FQGNSA. This CDR3 region has 15 residues. V gave up 5 bases and J gave up 4 bases, with 14 bases separating them. Original methodology: Counts of nucleated cells, estimated from reference gene primer amplification, were obtained. TCRdb's table, derived via immunoSEQ multiplex PCR, lists solely in-frame clones and lacks some. The DNA gave D and trimming, while V, J and clone size come from that table. The profile shows about 270,000 clones, roughly 86% of them singletons. Material: peripheral blood. The chain is built from TRBV7-2 and TRBJ2-2; D is possibly TRBD2 (6 bases). The TCR comes from a man in his forties with active or convalescent COVID-19. The CDR3 DNA reads as TGTGCCAGCAGCCTACCGAAGGGAGGCACCGGGGAGCTGTTTTTT. It translates to CASSLPKGGTGELFF.